This T cell receptor beta chain was obtained from a study of CD8 T cells in Susac syndrome. This CDR3 has 13 residues. Germline CDR1 SGHTA, CDR2 FQGTGA. V lost 5 bases, J lost 1 base, and 1 base stayed unmatched. In contrast to the negatively isolated CD8+ and CD4+ T cells, TEMRA cells were FACS-enriched. Random hexamers were used to reverse transcribe 0.5 to 1 ug of RNA. TCR beta CDR3 was amplified by immunoSEQ covering 54 Vbeta and 13 Jbeta. TCRdb fed the immunoSEQ multiplex PCR reads into MiXCR, producing one record per CDR3 protein. The table shows 90,000 to 150,000 distinct CDR3 sequences, with 85% to 95% occurring only once. This clonotype occurred a few times.

The V and J genes are TRBV7-3 and TRBJ1-1; 7 bases match TRBD1. The sequencing input was CD4+ T cells from PBMCs. The clonotype was recovered from a human donor with multiple sclerosis. CDR3 residues: CASSRTGNTEAFF. CDR3 nucleotide sequence: TGTGCCAGCAGCCGGACAGGGAACACTGAAGCTTTCTTT.